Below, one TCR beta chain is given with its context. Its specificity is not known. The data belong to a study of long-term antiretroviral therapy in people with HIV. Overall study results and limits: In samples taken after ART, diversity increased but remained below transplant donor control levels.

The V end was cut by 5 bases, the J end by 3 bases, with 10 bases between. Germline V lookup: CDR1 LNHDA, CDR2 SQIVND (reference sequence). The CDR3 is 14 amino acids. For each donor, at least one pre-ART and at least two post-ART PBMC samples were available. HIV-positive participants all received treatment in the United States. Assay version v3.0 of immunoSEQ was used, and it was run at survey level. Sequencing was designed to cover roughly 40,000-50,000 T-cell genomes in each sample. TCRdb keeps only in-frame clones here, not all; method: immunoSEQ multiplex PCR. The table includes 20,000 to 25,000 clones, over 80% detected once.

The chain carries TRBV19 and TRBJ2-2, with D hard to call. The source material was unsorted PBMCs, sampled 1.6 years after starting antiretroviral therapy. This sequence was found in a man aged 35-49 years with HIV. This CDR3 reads CASSDLWHTGELFF. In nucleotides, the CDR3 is TGTGCCAGTAGTGACCTGTGGCACACCGGGGAGCTGTTTTTT.